This T cell receptor beta chain was identified in a study of blood T cells in healthy people across ages. Study conclusions and caveats: Long-lived and aged donors differed, with more naive CD4+ cells and higher diversity in the long-lived. Diversity of TCR beta correlated strongly with naive T cell percentage. Estimated diversity that came from one million T cells was considered an underestimate.

This CDR3 comprises 14 residues. The V gene lost 4 bases and the J gene lost 3 bases, with 11 bases spanning the gap. Germline-derived CDR1 and CDR2 are SNHLY and FYNNEI. The second PCR ran 7 to 11 cycles with a sample-barcoded 5' primer and J-beta primers. Every sample returned 2.5 million or more CDR3-containing paired-end reads. One entry per CDR3 protein, called by TCRdb with MiXCR from the 5' RACE reads. The table has 780,000 or so distinct CDR3 sequences, about 53% seen once. On this clonotype: Its target is unknown.

The V and J genes are TRBV2 and TRBJ2-3; D not certain. This TCR came from a man older than 75 in good health. Material: blood. CDR3 protein: CASSGQQRTDTQYF. The CDR3 DNA follows: TGTGCCAGCAGTGGGCAGCAAAGAACAGATACGCAGTATTTT.